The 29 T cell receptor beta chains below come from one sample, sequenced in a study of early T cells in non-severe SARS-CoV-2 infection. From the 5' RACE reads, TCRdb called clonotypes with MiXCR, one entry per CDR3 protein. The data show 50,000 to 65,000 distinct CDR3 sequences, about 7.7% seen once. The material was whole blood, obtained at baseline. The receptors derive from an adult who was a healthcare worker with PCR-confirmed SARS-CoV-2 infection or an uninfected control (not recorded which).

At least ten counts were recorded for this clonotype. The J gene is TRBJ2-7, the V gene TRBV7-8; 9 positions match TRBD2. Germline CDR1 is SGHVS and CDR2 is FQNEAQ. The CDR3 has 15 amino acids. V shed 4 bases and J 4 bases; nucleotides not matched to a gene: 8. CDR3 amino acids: CASSWRRGRVYEQYF. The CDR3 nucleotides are TGTGCCAGCAGCTGGCGGCGCGGGAGGGTATACGAGCAGTACTTC.

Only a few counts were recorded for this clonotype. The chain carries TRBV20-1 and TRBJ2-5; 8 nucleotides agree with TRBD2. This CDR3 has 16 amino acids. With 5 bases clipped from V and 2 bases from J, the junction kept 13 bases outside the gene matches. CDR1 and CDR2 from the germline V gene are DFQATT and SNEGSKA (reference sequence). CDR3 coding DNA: TGCAGTGCTGATACTGCTAGCGGGCACACTCAAGAGACCCAGTACTTC. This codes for CSADTASGHTQETQYF.

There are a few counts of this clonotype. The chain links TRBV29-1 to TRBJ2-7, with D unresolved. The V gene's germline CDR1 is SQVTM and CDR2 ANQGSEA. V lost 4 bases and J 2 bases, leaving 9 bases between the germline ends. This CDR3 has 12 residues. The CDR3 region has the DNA TGCAGCGTTGTTGGCAGCACCTACGAGCAGTACTTC. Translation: CSVVGSTYEQYF.

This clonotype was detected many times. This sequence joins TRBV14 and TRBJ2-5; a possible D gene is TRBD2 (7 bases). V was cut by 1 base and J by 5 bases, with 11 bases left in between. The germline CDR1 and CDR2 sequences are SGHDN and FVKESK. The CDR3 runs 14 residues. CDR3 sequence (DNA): TGTGCCAGCAGCCAAGCGGGGGGCGGGGAGACCCAGTACTTC. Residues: CASSQAGGGETQYF.

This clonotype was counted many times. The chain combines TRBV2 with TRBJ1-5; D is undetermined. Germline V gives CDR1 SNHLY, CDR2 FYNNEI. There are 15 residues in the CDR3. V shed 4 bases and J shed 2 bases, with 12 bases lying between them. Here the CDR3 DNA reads TGTGCCAGCAGTGGTTTGGGTTCCCGCAATCAGCCCCAGCATTTT. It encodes CASSGLGSRNQPQHF.

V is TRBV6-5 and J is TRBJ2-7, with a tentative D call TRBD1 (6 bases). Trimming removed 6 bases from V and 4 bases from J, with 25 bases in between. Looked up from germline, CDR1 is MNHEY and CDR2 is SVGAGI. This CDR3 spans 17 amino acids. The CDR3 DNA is TGTGCCAGCAGCCGTACCCGACAGGTATCTTCACTTTACGAGCAGTACTTC. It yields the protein CASSRTRQVSSLYEQYF.

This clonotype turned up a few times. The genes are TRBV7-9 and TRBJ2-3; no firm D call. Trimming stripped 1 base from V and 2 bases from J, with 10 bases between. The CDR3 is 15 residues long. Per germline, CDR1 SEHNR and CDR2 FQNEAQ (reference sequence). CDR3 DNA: TGTGCCAGCAGCTTAGTGGGCCGTGTCACAGATACGCAGTATTTT. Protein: CASSLVGRVTDTQYF.

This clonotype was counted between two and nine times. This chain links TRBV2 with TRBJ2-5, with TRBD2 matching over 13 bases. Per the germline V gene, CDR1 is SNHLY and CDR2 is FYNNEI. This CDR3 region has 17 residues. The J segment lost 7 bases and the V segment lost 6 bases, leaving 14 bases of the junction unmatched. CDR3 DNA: TGTGCCAGCAGGAGATATATACTAGCGGGAGGGGAAGGGACCCAGTACTTC. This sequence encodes CASRRYILAGGEGTQYF.

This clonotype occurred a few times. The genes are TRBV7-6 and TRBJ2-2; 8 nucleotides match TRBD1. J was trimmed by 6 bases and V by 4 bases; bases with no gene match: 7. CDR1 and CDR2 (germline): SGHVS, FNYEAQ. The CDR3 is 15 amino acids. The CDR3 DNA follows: TGTGCCAGCAGCTCAGGGGGCTATCTTGCCGGGGAGCTGTTTTTT. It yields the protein CASSSGGYLAGELFF.

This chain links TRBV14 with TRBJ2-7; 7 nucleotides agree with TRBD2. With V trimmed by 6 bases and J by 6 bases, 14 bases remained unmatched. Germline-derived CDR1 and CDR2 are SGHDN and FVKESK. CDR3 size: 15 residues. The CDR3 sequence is CASRPLSGMSGEQYF. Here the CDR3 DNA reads TGTGCCAGCAGGCCCTTGAGCGGGATGAGCGGCGAGCAGTACTTC.

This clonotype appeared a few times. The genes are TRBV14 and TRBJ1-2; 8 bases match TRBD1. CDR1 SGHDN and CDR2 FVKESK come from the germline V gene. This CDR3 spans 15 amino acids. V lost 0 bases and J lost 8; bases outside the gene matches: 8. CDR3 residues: CASSQEARGLMGYTF. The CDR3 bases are TGTGCCAGCAGCCAAGAAGCCAGGGGGCTTATGGGCTACACCTTC.

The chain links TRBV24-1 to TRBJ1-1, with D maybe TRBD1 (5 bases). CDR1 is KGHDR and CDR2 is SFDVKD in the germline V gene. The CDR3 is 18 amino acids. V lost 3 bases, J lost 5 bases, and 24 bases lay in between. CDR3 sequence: CATSDDKSGPLRRTEAFF. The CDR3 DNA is TGTGCCACCAGTGATGACAAATCGGGACCTCTTCGGAGGACTGAAGCTTTCTTT.

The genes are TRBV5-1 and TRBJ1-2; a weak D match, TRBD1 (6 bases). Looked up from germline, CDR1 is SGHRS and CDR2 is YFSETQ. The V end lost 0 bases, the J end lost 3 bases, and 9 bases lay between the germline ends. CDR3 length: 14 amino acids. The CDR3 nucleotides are TGCGCCAGCAGCTTGGGACAGGAGCACTATGGCTACACCTTC. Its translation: CASSLGQEHYGYTF.

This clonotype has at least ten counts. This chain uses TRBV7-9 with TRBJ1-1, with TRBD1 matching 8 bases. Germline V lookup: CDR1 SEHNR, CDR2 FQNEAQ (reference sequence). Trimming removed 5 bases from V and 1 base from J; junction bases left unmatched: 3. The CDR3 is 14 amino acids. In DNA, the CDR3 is TGTGCCAGCAGCCAGGGACAGGAGAACACTGAAGCTTTCTTT. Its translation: CASSQGQENTEAFF.

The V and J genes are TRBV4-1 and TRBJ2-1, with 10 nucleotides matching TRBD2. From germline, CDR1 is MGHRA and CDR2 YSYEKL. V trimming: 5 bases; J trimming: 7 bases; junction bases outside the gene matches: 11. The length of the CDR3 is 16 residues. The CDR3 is CASSEYTSGKANEQFF. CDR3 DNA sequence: TGCGCCAGCAGCGAATATACTAGCGGGAAAGCGAATGAGCAGTTCTTC.

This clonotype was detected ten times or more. The CDR3 nucleotides are TGCAGTGCTAGAGGACTCGACTCACAAGAGACCCAGTACTTC. Translated: CSARGLDSQETQYF. V and J are TRBV20-1 and TRBJ2-5; no clear D gene. The CDR3 runs 14 residues. With 1 base removed from V and 2 bases from J, the gap between germline ends came to 11 bases. Germline V gives CDR1 DFQATT, CDR2 SNEGSKA (reference sequence).

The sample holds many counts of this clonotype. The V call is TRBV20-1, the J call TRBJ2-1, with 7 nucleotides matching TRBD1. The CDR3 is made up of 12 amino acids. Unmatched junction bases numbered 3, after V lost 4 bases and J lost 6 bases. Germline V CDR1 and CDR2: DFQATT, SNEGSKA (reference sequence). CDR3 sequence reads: CSAKGQSNEQFF. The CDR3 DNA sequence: TGCAGTGCTAAGGGACAGTCCAATGAGCAGTTCTTC.

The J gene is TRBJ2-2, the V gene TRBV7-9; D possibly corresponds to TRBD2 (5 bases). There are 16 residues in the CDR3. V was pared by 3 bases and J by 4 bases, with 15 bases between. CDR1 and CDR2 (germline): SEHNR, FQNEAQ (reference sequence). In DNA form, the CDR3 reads TGTGCCAGCAGCTTCTTTGGAACTCGGGGCACCGGGGAGCTGTTTTTT. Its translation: CASSFFGTRGTGELFF.

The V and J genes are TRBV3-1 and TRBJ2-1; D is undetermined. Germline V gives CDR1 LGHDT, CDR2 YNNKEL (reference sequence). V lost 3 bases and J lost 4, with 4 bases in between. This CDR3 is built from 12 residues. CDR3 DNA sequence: TGTGCCAGCAGCCAGGTATACAATGAGCAGTTCTTC. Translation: CASSQVYNEQFF.

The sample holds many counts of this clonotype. Written as DNA, the CDR3 is TGCAGTGCTAGAGACCTGACAGGAACCTCACCCCTCCACTTT. It is translated as CSARDLTGTSPLHF. The rearrangement links TRBV20-1 to TRBJ1-6; TRBD1 might be the D (6 bases). CDR1 DFQATT and CDR2 SNEGSKA come from the germline V gene (reference sequence). The V end lost 0 bases, the J end lost 10 bases, and 13 bases lay between the germline ends. The CDR3 consists of 14 residues.

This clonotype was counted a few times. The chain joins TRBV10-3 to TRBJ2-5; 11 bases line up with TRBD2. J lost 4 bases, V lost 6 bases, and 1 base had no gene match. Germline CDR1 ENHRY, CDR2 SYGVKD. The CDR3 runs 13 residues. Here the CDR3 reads CAIRGLAGETQYF. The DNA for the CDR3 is TGTGCCATCAGAGGACTAGCGGGAGAGACCCAGTACTTC.

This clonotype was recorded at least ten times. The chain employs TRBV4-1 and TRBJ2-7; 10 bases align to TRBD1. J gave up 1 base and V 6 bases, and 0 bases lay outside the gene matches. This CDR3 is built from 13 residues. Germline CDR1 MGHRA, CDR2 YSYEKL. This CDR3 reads CASRGQGSYEQYF. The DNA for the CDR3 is TGCGCCAGCAGGGGACAGGGGTCCTACGAGCAGTACTTC.

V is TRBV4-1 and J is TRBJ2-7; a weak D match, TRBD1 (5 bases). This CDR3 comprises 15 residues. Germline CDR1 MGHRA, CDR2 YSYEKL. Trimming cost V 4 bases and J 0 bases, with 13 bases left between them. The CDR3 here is CASSLGALSSYEQYF. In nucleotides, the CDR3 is TGCGCCAGCAGCCTTGGGGCACTTTCCTCCTACGAGCAGTACTTC.

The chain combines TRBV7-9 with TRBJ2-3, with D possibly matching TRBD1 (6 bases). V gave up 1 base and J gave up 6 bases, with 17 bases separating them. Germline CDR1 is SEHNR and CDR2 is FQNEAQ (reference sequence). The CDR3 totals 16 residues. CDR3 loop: CASSLGPRDTWDTQYF. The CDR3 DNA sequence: TGTGCCAGCAGCTTAGGGCCCAGGGACACGTGGGATACGCAGTATTTT.

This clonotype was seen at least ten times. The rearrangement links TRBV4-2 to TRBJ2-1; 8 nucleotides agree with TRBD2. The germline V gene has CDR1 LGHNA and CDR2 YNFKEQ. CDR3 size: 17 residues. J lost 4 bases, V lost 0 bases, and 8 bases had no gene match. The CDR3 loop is CASSQEESSGSYNEQFF. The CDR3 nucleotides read TGTGCCAGCAGCCAAGAGGAGTCCAGCGGGAGTTACAATGAGCAGTTCTTC.

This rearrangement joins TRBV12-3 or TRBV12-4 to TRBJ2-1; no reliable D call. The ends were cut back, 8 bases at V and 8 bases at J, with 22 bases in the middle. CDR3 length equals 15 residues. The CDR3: CASQPQSRFGDEQFF. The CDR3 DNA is TGTGCCAGCCAACCCCAAAGCCGGTTTGGGGATGAGCAGTTCTTC.

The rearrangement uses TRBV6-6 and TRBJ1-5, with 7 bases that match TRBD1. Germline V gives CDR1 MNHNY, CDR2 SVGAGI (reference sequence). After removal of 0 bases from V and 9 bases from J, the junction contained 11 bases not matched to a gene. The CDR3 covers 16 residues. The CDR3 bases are TGTGCCAGCAGTTACTCCCTGACAGGGCGGTTGTTGCCCCAGCATTTT. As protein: CASSYSLTGRLLPQHF.

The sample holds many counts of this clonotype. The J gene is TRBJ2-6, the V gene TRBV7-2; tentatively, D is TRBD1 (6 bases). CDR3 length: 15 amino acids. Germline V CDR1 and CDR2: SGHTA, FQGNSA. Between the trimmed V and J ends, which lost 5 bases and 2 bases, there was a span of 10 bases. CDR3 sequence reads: CASSTRDTGANVLTF. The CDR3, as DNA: TGTGCCAGCAGCACCCGGGACACTGGGGCCAACGTCCTGACTTTC.

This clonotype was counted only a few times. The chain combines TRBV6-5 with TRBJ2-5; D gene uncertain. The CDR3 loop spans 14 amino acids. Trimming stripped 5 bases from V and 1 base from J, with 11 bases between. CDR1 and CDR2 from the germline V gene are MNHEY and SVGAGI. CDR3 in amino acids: CASSPPLTQETQYF. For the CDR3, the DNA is TGTGCCAGCAGTCCACCCCTAACCCAAGAGACCCAGTACTTC.